Listed here are 19 T cell receptor beta chains from one sample, sequenced in a study of response to subunit inactivated influenza vaccine (dated by TCRdb to between 2018 and 2020). The protocol used for the library was RT-PCR. Sequenced on an Illumina HiSeq 2500. TCRdb handled the public reads itself, with Q25 trimming in fastp and clone calling in MiXCR, and kept productive beta chains. Rows are unified per CDR3 protein, each entry keeping the most common DNA and genes. The sample profile shows about 240,000 distinct CDR3 sequences; 9% to 15% of them were found once. Together, the top ten hold more than 7% of the sample. The source material was non-naive T cells sorted from PBMCs, sampled 14 to 15 days before vaccination. Read against the paper, the sample's cell subset or site label means: memory T cell fraction. The receptors here all came from a middle-aged man who received an inactivated influenza vaccine. Donor details come from another sample of the same person, matched by shared clones.

Only a few counts were recorded for this clonotype. The chain is built from TRBV28 and TRBJ2-7, with D perhaps matching TRBD1 or TRBD2 (5 bases each). The germline gives CDR1 MDHEN, CDR2 SYDVKM. This CDR3 has 15 amino acids. V lost 7 bases, J lost 3 bases, and 19 bases lay in between. CDR3: CASTFLFGANYEQYF. CDR3 nucleotides: TGTGCCAGCACCTTCCTATTCGGGGCAAACTACGAGCAGTACTTC.

This clonotype was seen repeatedly, ten times or more. The chain combines TRBV3-1 with TRBJ2-3, with D hard to call. The V and J ends lost 2 bases and 4 bases respectively, with 7 bases between them. Looked up from germline, CDR1 is LGHDT and CDR2 is YNNKEL (reference sequence). This CDR3 region has 13 residues. CDR3 bases: TGTGCCAGCAGCCAACATGATTCAGATACGCAGTATTTT. Residues: CASSQHDSDTQYF.

V usage is TRBV5-1 and J usage is TRBJ2-1; no clear D. Germline CDR1 SGHRS, CDR2 YFSETQ. The CDR3 sequence is 14 residues long. V lost 1 base and J lost 6, with 11 bases in between. The CDR3 bases are TGCGCCAGCAGCTTGATGGGGATAGGCAATGAGCAGTTCTTC. Translating gives CASSLMGIGNEQFF.

This clonotype was counted at least ten times. The chain joins TRBV7-2 to TRBJ2-7; D not resolved. In germline, CDR1 is SGHTA, CDR2 FQGNSA. Trimming removed 1 base from V and 0 bases from J, with 16 bases in between. This CDR3 has 17 amino acids. The CDR3 spells CASSLVGPPVSSYEQYF. DNA of the CDR3: TGTGCCAGCAGCTTAGTCGGGCCGCCGGTAAGCTCCTACGAGCAGTACTTC. Combining the CDR3 with reference TRBV7-2 and TRBJ2-7 gives the whole variable domain GAGVSQSPSNKVTEKGKDVELRCDPISGHTALYWYRQSLGQGLEFLIYFQGNSAPDKSGLPSDRFSAERTGGSVSTLTIQRTQQEDSAVYLCASSLVGPPVSSYEQYFGPGTRLTVT.

The table lists this clonotype with many counts. This chain links TRBV18 with TRBJ2-2, with unresolved D. The CDR3 length is 14 residues. The ends were cut back, 1 base at V and 3 bases at J, with 6 bases in the middle. CDR1 KGHSH and CDR2 LQKENI come from the germline V gene. Here the CDR3 DNA reads TGTGCCAGCTCACCACTTAGGGACACCGGGGAGCTGTTTTTT. Translated: CASSPLRDTGELFF.

The rearrangement joins TRBV5-1 to TRBJ2-5, with 7 bases identical to TRBD2. V lost 5 bases, J lost 3 bases, and 19 bases stayed unmatched. The length of the CDR3 is 18 residues. CDR1 is SGHRS and CDR2 is YFSETQ in the germline V gene. Here the CDR3 reads CASSGDLRGLEEKETQYF. CDR3 in DNA: TGCGCCAGCAGTGGTGATCTCAGAGGACTAGAGGAAAAAGAGACCCAGTACTTC.

The table lists this clonotype with many counts. This chain links TRBV7-9 with TRBJ2-3, with TRBD2 as a possible D gene (6 bases). The germline V gene has CDR1 SEHNR and CDR2 FQNEAQ (reference sequence). Trimming shortened V by 6 bases and J by 5 bases, and 9 bases separated the two germline ends. The CDR3 contains 12 residues. CDR3 nucleotide sequence: TGTGCCAGCAGTCGGGGAGGAGATACGCAGTATTTT. Residues: CASSRGGDTQYF.

The chain uses TRBV12-3 or TRBV12-4 and TRBJ2-6; TRBD1 agrees at 7 bases. The trim removed 4 bases at V and 0 bases at J, leaving 6 bases unmatched. The CDR3 runs 17 residues. CDR3: CASSSTGRGSGANVLTF. In DNA, the CDR3 is TGTGCCAGCAGTTCGACAGGGCGTGGCTCTGGGGCCAACGTCCTGACTTTC.

This clonotype was seen more than once but under ten times. The chain couples TRBV7-8 to TRBJ2-2; D not certain. Deletions cut 2 bases from V and 0 bases from J, with 13 bases between. The CDR3 is 17 amino acids. CDR1 and CDR2 (germline): SGHVS, FQNEAQ. CDR3 sequence: CASSLIIAVSNTGELFF. In DNA form, the CDR3 reads TGTGCCAGCAGCTTAATCATCGCGGTCTCGAACACCGGGGAGCTGTTTTTT.

This clonotype was picked up a small number of times. V gene TRBV20-1 combines with J gene TRBJ1-3, with D possibly being TRBD1 (5 bases). Germline V CDR1 and CDR2: DFQATT, SNEGSKA (reference sequence). The germline V and J ends were trimmed by 0 bases and 5 bases, with 17 bases remaining between them. The CDR3 runs to 16 residues. CDR3 sequence (DNA): TGCAGTGCTAGAGATAGGTTGAGACAGCGTCGAAACACCATATATTTT. Translating gives CSARDRLRQRRNTIYF.

This clonotype was detected only a few times. V is TRBV12-3 or TRBV12-4 and J is TRBJ1-1, with D unresolved. The ends were cut back, 5 bases at V and 4 bases at J, with 14 bases in the middle. The CDR3 consists of 14 residues. CDR3 in amino acids: CASSPSRLSTEAFF. In nucleotides, the CDR3 is TGTGCCAGCAGTCCCTCACGCCTTTCCACTGAAGCTTTCTTT.

Many counts were recorded for this clonotype. The chain combines TRBV5-1 with TRBJ2-7; tentative D call: TRBD2 (6 bases). Germline loops: CDR1 SGHRS, CDR2 YFSETQ. The CDR3 totals 14 residues. Trimming left V 3 bases short and J 5 bases short, with 15 bases between. CDR3 residues: CASSWAGLRDEQYF. CDR3 coding DNA: TGCGCCAGCAGCTGGGCGGGATTAAGGGACGAGCAGTACTTC.

This chain connects TRBV7-2 to TRBJ2-5; D might be TRBD1 (7 bases). The CDR3 is 16 residues long. The germline V and J ends were trimmed by 1 base and 5 bases, with 17 bases remaining between them. Looked up from germline, CDR1 is SGHTA and CDR2 is FQGNSA. CDR3 nucleotides: TGTGCCAGCAGCTTAGTGGGTCAGGGGGGAGCGGAGACCCAGTACTTC. Its translation: CASSLVGQGGAETQYF.

V and J are TRBV20-1 and TRBJ1-1; unclear D gene. CDR3 size: 13 residues. Trimming removed 2 bases at V and 1 base at J, with 8 bases between. The germline V gene encodes CDR1 DFQATT and CDR2 SNEGSKA (reference sequence). Here the CDR3 reads CSARWTANTEAFF. The CDR3 DNA is TGCAGTGCTAGATGGACGGCGAACACTGAAGCTTTCTTT.

Only a few counts were recorded for this clonotype. This chain connects TRBV20-1 to TRBJ2-5; 8 nucleotides agree with TRBD2. The CDR3 runs 14 residues. V lost 1 base and J lost 5; bases outside the gene matches: 6. CDR1 and CDR2 (germline): DFQATT, SNEGSKA (reference sequence). The CDR3 region is CSARAAAGGETQYF. CDR3 coding DNA: TGCAGTGCTAGAGCGGCGGCGGGAGGCGAGACCCAGTACTTC.

The V and J genes are TRBV28 and TRBJ1-5; TRBD1 aligns across 9 bases. J lost 6 bases, V lost 5 bases, and 17 bases had no gene match. This CDR3 is built from 18 residues. Germline CDR1 and CDR2: MDHEN and SYDVKM. DNA for the CDR3: TGTGCCAGCAGTCTCGGCGAAGCTGGGACAGGGAGGCGTCAGCCCCAGCATTTT. Its protein is CASSLGEAGTGRRQPQHF.

This clonotype was seen a few times. CDR3 bases: TGTGCCAGCAAAGCCGGGATATCCGGCTACAATGAGCAGTTCTTC. This gives the protein CASKAGISGYNEQFF. V and J are TRBV6-2 or TRBV6-3 and TRBJ2-1; D might be TRBD2 (5 bases). The germline V gene has CDR1 MNHEY and CDR2 SVGEGT. Trimming took off 7 bases at V and 3 bases at J, with 16 bases between the two ends. There are 15 residues in the CDR3.

This clonotype was observed many times. This rearrangement joins TRBV5-1 to TRBJ1-3; D call uncertain. Trimming removed 1 base from V and 0 bases from J, with 5 bases in between. The CDR3 totals 14 residues. Germline CDR1 SGHRS, CDR2 YFSETQ. CDR3 sequence: CASSLWHSGNTIYF. The CDR3 region has the DNA TGCGCCAGCAGCTTGTGGCACTCTGGAAACACCATATATTTT.

This clonotype occurred a few times. The chain joins TRBV4-3 to TRBJ2-2; no firm D call. The germline V and J ends were trimmed by 0 bases and 1 base, with 3 bases remaining between them. The CDR3 totals 14 residues. Germline V lookup: CDR1 LGHNA, CDR2 YSLEER. The CDR3 sequence is CASSQDQNTGELFF. CDR3 bases: TGCGCCAGCAGCCAAGATCAGAACACCGGGGAGCTGTTTTTT.